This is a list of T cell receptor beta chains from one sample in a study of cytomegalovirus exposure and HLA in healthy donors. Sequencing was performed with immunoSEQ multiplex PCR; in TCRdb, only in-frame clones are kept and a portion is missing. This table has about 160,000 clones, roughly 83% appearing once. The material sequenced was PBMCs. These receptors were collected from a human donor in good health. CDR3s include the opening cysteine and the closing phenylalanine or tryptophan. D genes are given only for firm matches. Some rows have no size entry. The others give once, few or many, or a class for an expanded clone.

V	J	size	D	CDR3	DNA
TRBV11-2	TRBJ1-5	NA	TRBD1	CASSSQGASNQPQHF	TGTGCCAGCAGTAGTCAGGGGGCAAGCAATCAGCCCCAGCATTTT
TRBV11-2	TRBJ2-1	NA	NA	CASSPLEGTGYNEQFF	TGTGCCAGCAGCCCACTTGAGGGGACTGGTTACAATGAGCAGTTCTTC
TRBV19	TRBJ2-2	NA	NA	CASSIDVNTGELFF	TGTGCCAGTAGTATAGACGTAAACACCGGGGAGCTGTTTTTT
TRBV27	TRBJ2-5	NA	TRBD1	CASSYTGGETQYF	TGTGCCAGCAGTTATACAGGGGGAGAGACCCAGTACTTC
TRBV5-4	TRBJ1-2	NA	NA	CASSLGGLGYTF	TGTGCCAGCAGCTTGGGGGGCTTGGGCTACACCTTC
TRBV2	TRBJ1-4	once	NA	CASCQDNFGEKLFF	TGTGCCAGCTGCCAGGACAATTTTGGTGAAAAACTGTTTTTT
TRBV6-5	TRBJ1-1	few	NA	CASSYGREAFF	TGTGCCAGCAGTTACGGCAGGGAAGCTTTCTTT
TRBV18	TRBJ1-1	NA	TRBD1	CASSPGTGGEQAEAFF	TGTGCCAGCTCACCAGGAACAGGGGGTGAGCAAGCTGAAGCTTTCTTT
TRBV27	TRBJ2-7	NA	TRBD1	CASSQYARTGWSPQYF	TGTGCCAGCAGCCAATATGCCCGGACAGGGTGGTCCCCCCAGTACTTC
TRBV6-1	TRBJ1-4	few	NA	CAGGRGPNEKLFF	TGTGCCGGGGGGAGAGGCCCTAATGAAAAACTGTTTTTT
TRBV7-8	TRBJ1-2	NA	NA	CASRRGGGLDYGYTF	TGTGCCAGCAGGCGAGGGGGGGGGCTGGACTATGGCTACACCTTC
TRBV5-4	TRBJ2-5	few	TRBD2	CASSATGGGQETQYF	TGTGCCAGCAGCGCGACGGGCGGGGGGCAAGAGACCCAGTACTTC
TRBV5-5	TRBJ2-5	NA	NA	CASTLGGGAQETQYF	TGTGCCAGCACCCTGGGTGGGGGGGCACAAGAGACCCAGTACTTC
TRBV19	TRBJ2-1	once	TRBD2	CASMETSGRGGEQFF	TGTGCCAGTATGGAGACTAGCGGGAGAGGGGGTGAGCAGTTCTTC
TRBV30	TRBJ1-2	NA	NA	CAWSARTKANYGYTF	TGTGCCTGGAGTGCCCGGACAAAAGCTAACTATGGCTACACCTTC
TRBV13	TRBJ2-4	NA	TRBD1	CASSFKRGGRDIQYF	TGTGCCAGCAGCTTTAAAAGAGGGGGCAGGGACATTCAGTACTTC
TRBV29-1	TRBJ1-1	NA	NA	CSVEPGNTEAFF	TGCAGCGTTGAACCCGGGAACACTGAAGCTTTCTTT
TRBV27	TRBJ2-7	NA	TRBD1	CASSLAEGTGQYF	TGTGCCAGCAGTTTAGCAGAGGGGACAGGGCAGTACTTC
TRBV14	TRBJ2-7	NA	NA	CASSLPGSYEQYF	TGTGCCAGCAGCCTTCCTGGGAGCTACGAGCAGTACTTC
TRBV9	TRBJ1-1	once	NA	CASSLQGNTEAFF	TGTGCCAGCAGCCTTCAGGGAAACACTGAAGCTTTCTTT
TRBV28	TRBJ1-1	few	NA	CASSSPWASGTEAFF	TGTGCCAGCAGCTCCCCCTGGGCGTCGGGGACTGAAGCTTTCTTT
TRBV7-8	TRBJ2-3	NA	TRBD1	CASRTTGADTQYF	TGTGCCAGCAGAACTACAGGGGCGGATACGCAGTATTTT
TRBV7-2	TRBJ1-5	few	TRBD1	CASSLGTGENQPQHF	TGTGCCAGCAGCTTGGGAACAGGGGAGAATCAGCCCCAGCATTTT
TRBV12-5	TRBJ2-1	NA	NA	CASGLVVMGGNEQFF	TGTGCTAGTGGTTTGGTAGTAATGGGCGGGAATGAGCAGTTCTTC
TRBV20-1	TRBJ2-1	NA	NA	CSARRGEQFF	TGCAGTGCGAGGAGGGGTGAGCAGTTCTTC
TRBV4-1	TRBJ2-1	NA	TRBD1	CASSQALRGQGFTNEQFF	TGCGCCAGCAGCCAAGCCCTCCGCGGACAGGGGTTTACAAATGAGCAGTTCTTC
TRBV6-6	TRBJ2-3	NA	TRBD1	CASSYSTGTGQDTQYF	TGTGCCAGCAGTTACTCGACTGGGACAGGGCAAGATACGCAGTATTTT
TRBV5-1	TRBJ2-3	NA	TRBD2	CASSSSGATDTQYF	TGCGCCAGCAGCTCCAGCGGGGCCACAGATACGCAGTATTTT
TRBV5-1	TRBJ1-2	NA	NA	CASSLAFRVDSNYGYTF	TGCGCCAGCAGCTTGGCCTTCAGGGTTGACTCTAACTATGGCTACACCTTC
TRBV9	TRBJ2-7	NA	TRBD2	CASSVATGGYEQYF	TGTGCCAGCAGCGTAGCTACGGGGGGCTACGAGCAGTACTTC
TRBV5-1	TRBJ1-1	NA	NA	CASSLGRGYGLDRAFF	TGCGCCAGCAGCTTGGGCAGGGGATATGGGCTTGATCGGGCTTTCTTT
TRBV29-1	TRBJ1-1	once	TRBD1	CSVDRNAYTEAFF	TGCAGCGTGGACAGGAACGCGTACACTGAAGCTTTCTTT
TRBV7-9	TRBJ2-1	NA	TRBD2	CASRPAGLAAYNEQFF	TGTGCCAGCAGACCTGCCGGACTAGCGGCCTACAATGAGCAGTTCTTC
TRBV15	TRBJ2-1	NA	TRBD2	CATRSTVAGNYNEQFF	TGTGCCACCCGATCGACCGTAGCGGGAAACTACAATGAGCAGTTCTTC
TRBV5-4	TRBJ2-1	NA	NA	CASSLIPSNNEQFF	TGTGCCAGCAGCTTGATCCCCTCTAACAATGAGCAGTTCTTC
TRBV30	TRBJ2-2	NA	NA	CAWSVLRGGTGELFF	TGTGCCTGGAGTGTACTGCGGGGAGGCACCGGGGAGCTGTTTTTT
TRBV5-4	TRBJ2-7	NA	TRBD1	CASSLAPPGTGFYEQYF	TGTGCCAGCAGCCTTGCCCCTCCCGGGACAGGATTTTACGAGCAGTACTTC
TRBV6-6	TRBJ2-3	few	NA	CASSYYSAGNTDTQYF	TGTGCCAGCAGTTACTATTCCGCGGGGAACACAGATACGCAGTATTTT
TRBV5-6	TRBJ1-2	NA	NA	CASSLMVPNYGYPF	TGTGCCAGCAGCTTGATGGTTCCTAACTATGGCTACCCCTTC
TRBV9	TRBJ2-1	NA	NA	CASSVESPLNEQFF	TGTGCCAGCAGCGTAGAAAGCCCGTTGAATGAGCAGTTCTTC
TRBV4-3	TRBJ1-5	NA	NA	CASSQAVGVQPQHF	TGCGCCAGCAGCCAAGCAGTAGGGGTTCAGCCCCAGCATTTT
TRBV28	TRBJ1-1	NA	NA	CASSLNREGGIRWNTEAFF	TGTGCCAGCAGTTTAAACAGGGAAGGGGGTATTAGGTGGAACACTGAAGCTTTCTTT
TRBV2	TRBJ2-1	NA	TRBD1	CASGYRGSQFF	TGTGCCAGCGGATACAGGGGGTCTCAGTTCTTC
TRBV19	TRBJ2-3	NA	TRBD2	CASQLALSTDTQYF	TGTGCCAGCCAACTAGCGCTTAGCACAGATACGCAGTATTTT
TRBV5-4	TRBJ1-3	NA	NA	CASSSLGGTIYF	TGTGCCAGCAGCTCGTTAGGGGGCACCATATATTTT
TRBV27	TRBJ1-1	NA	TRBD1	CASSPSTGDWNTEAFF	TGTGCCAGCAGTCCCTCGACAGGGGATTGGAACACTGAAGCTTTCTTT
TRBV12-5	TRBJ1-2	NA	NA	CASGPGQTFYGYTF	TGTGCTAGTGGTCCCGGACAGACGTTCTATGGCTACACCTTC
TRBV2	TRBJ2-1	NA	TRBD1	CASSPGTGGYNEQFF	TGTGCCAGCAGTCCCGGGACAGGGGGTTACAATGAGCAGTTCTTC
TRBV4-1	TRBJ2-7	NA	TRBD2	CASSQAGVLAGGAYEQYF	TGCGCCAGCAGCCAAGCGGGAGTCCTAGCGGGGGGTGCCTACGAGCAGTACTTC
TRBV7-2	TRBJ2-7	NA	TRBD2	CASSLASLAEYEQYF	TGTGCCAGCAGCTTAGCATCCCTAGCGGAGTACGAGCAGTACTTC
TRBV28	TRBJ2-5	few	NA	CASSFSSARQETQYF	TGTGCCAGCAGTTTTTCCAGCGCACGGCAAGAGACCCAGTACTTC
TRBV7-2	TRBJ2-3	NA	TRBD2	CASSLGSGGSWSDTQYF	TGTGCCAGCAGCTTGGGTAGCGGGGGGTCGTGGTCAGATACGCAGTATTTT
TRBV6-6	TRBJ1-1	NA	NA	CASSPLIRNTEAFF	TGTGCCAGCAGTCCACTTATTAGGAACACTGAAGCTTTCTTT
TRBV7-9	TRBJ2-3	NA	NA	CASSLPSRTDTQYF	TGTGCCAGCAGCCTACCATCACGCACAGATACGCAGTATTTT
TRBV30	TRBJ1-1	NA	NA	CAWSVMLNTEAFF	TGTGCCTGGAGTGTTATGTTGAACACTGAAGCTTTCTTT
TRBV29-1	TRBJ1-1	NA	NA	CSAMTGGNTEAFF	TGCAGCGCCATGACGGGGGGGAACACTGAAGCTTTCTTT